The rows below give T cell receptor beta chains drawn from one sample of a study of T cell repertoires in cytomegalovirus infection. TCRdb used MiXCR to reprocess the reads, holding one entry per CDR3 protein. The table lists a few hundred thousand distinct CDR3 sequences, roughly an eighth of them singletons. Input material: PBMCs. These TCRs come from a human donor in good health (CMV status not recorded). Some clones in this sample may be carry-over from other donors' samples. Each CDR3 is given with its conserved first and last residue. Each record gives: V gene, J gene, D gene, clone size, CDR3 protein, CDR3 DNA. The D gene is left open where the match is weak. The size field is filled for only some rows; it gives once, few, many or a size class.

V gene: TRBV7-3; J gene: TRBJ1-1; D gene: .; clone size: .; CDR3 protein: CASSFSRGATEAFF; CDR3 DNA: TGTGCCAGCAGCTTCTCTAGGGGGGCCACTGAAGCTTTCTTT
V gene: TRBV12-3/TRBV12-4; J gene: TRBJ2-4; D gene: TRBD1; clone size: .; CDR3 protein: CASRPGQDPPIQYF; CDR3 DNA: TGTGCCAGCAGGCCGGGACAGGACCCGCCGATTCAGTACTTC
V gene: TRBV2; J gene: TRBJ2-1; D gene: TRBD2; clone size: many; CDR3 protein: CASLTSVSYNEQFF; CDR3 DNA: TGTGCCAGCCTGACTAGCGTCTCCTACAATGAGCAGTTCTTC
V gene: TRBV2; J gene: TRBJ2-3; D gene: .; clone size: few; CDR3 protein: CASNPAGTQYF; CDR3 DNA: TGTGCCAGCAACCCCGCGGGTACGCAGTATTTT
V gene: TRBV7-2; J gene: TRBJ2-5; D gene: .; clone size: many; CDR3 protein: CASSSDSQGETQYF; CDR3 DNA: TGTGCCAGCAGCTCCGACAGCCAGGGAGAGACCCAGTACTTC
V gene: TRBV6-5; J gene: TRBJ2-7; D gene: .; clone size: many; CDR3 protein: CASSYLHASSYEQYF; CDR3 DNA: TGTGCCAGCAGTTACCTACACGCGAGCTCCTACGAGCAGTACTTC
V gene: TRBV7-6; J gene: TRBJ2-6; D gene: .; clone size: many; CDR3 protein: CASSPSGFPPGANVLTF; CDR3 DNA: TGTGCCAGCAGTCCTTCGGGGTTCCCACCTGGGGCCAACGTCCTGACTTTC
V gene: TRBV6-2/TRBV6-3; J gene: TRBJ1-2; D gene: .; clone size: .; CDR3 protein: CASSYSPGPTRDGYTF; CDR3 DNA: TGTGCCAGCAGTTACTCACCAGGACCTACTCGGGATGGCTACACCTTC
V gene: TRBV28; J gene: TRBJ1-1; D gene: .; clone size: many; CDR3 protein: CASSGRGGTEAFF; CDR3 DNA: TGTGCCAGCAGCGGACGGGGAGGCACTGAAGCTTTCTTT
V gene: TRBV7-2; J gene: TRBJ1-1; D gene: .; clone size: many; CDR3 protein: CASSPLRMTMNTEAFF; CDR3 DNA: TGTGCCAGCAGTCCCCTGCGGATGACCATGAACACTGAAGCTTTCTTT
V gene: TRBV3-1; J gene: TRBJ1-1; D gene: .; clone size: .; CDR3 protein: CASSQGARALYTEAFF; CDR3 DNA: TGTGCCAGCAGCCAAGGGGCCCGGGCCTTGTACACTGAAGCTTTCTTT
V gene: TRBV14; J gene: TRBJ2-1; D gene: TRBD2; clone size: many; CDR3 protein: CASSQLVSAGDKQFF; CDR3 DNA: TGTGCCAGCAGCCAACTCGTAAGCGCGGGGGATAAACAGTTCTTC
V gene: TRBV7-9; J gene: TRBJ1-1; D gene: .; clone size: .; CDR3 protein: CASSYLTGNTEAFF; CDR3 DNA: TGTGCCAGCAGCTATCTGACAGGGAACACTGAAGCTTTCTTT
V gene: TRBV6-2/TRBV6-3; J gene: TRBJ2-1; D gene: .; clone size: many; CDR3 protein: CASSDTGRYNEQFF; CDR3 DNA: TGTGCCAGCAGTGATACAGGGCGCTACAATGAGCAGTTCTTC
V gene: TRBV7-2; J gene: TRBJ2-2; D gene: TRBD1; clone size: many; CDR3 protein: CASSPPGQGNTGELFF; CDR3 DNA: TGTGCCAGCAGCCCACCGGGACAGGGGAACACCGGGGAGCTGTTTTTT
V gene: TRBV7-6; J gene: TRBJ2-2; D gene: .; clone size: many; CDR3 protein: CASSLGGQKTGELFF; CDR3 DNA: TGTGCCAGCAGCTTAGGCGGACAGAAGACCGGGGAGCTGTTTTTT